This T cell receptor beta chain was captured by sequencing in a study of identical twins. Study results and caveats: Partly confounded zero-insertion analyses could result from invariant MAIT and iNKT cells. The authors drew conclusions from cross-sectional statistical analysis rather than following the same donors.

In its sample, this clonotype was seen many times. Its specificity is not known. TCRdb passed the 5' RACE reads through MiXCR, listing each CDR3 protein once. The profile shows around 490,000 distinct CDR3 sequences, 15% of them singletons. The V gene end was trimmed by 6 bases and the J gene end by 2 bases; junction bases not matched to a gene: 17. Germline V gene data show CDR1 as SGHVS and CDR2 as FQNEAQ. CDR3 size: 20 residues. The sample was also reused in another study, on yellow fever vaccine responses in identical twins.

The sequence was obtained from a woman aged 18-35 years in good health. The chain combines TRBV7-8 with TRBJ2-1; 12 nucleotides line up with TRBD2. The sequencing input was CD4+ T cells sorted from blood. CDR3 residues: CASRTRLAGEGHRPYNEQFF. CDR3 nucleotide sequence: TGTGCCAGCAGGACCCGACTAGCGGGAGAAGGACACCGCCCCTACAATGAGCAGTTCTTC.